The present T cell receptor beta chain was sequenced within a study of cytomegalovirus exposure and HLA in healthy donors. Looking at the study overall: Drawn from HLA-typed donors, some 80 million unique TCRs were held in an early data release.

The PCR used 60 Vbeta and 13 Jbeta primers. Generated by immunoSEQ multiplex PCR, the TCRdb table keeps only in-frame clones and is missing some. The sample has 160,000 or so clones, 78% seen once. This TCR was sampled from a male donor in good health and CMV-seronegative. Input material: PBMCs.

This CDR3 reads CASSHEPNEQFF. The CDR3 coding sequence is TGTGCCAGCAGTCACGAGCCCAATGAGCAGTTCTTC. The V and J genes are TRBV7-3 and TRBJ2-1; D is unresolved. Germline-derived CDR1 and CDR2 are SGHTA and FQGTGA. The CDR3 spans 12 residues. V dropped 6 bases and J dropped 6 bases, with 9 bases sitting between them.